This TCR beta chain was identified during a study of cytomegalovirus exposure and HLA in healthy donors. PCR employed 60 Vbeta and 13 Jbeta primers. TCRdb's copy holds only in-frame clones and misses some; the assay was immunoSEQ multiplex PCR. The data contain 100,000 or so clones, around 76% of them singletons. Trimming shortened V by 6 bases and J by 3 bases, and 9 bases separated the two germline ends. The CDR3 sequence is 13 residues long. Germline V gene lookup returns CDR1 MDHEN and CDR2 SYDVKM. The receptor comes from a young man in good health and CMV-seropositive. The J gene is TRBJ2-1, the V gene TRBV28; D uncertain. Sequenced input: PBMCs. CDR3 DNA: TGTGCCAGCAGCCTCGGCGGCTACAATGAGCAGTTCTTC. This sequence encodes CASSLGGYNEQFF. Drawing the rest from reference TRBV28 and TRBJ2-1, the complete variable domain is DVKVTQSSRYLVKRTGEKVFLECVQDMDHENMFWYRQDPGLGLRLIYFSYDVKMKEKGDIPEGYSVSREKKERFSLILESASTNQTSMYLCASSLGGYNEQFFGPGTRLTVL.